This T cell receptor (beta chain) originates from a study of blood T cell repertoires in COVID-19. Study context: COVID-19 samples from acute and convalescent phases originated in the United States, Italy and Spain.

The age range of participants was 18 to 89 years, with residence in about 25 US areas. Cohorts were determined from participant-reported clinical history. Recovered Cohort 3 donors showed two negative PCRs, clearance, or symptom resolution. TCRdb keeps only in-frame clones here, not all; method: immunoSEQ multiplex PCR. The data contain roughly 250,000 clones, roughly 85% of them singletons. The V and J ends lost 2 bases and 6 bases respectively, with 14 bases between them. CDR1 is MGHRA and CDR2 is YSYEKL in the germline V gene. The CDR3 spans 16 residues. This clone was observed a few times. This sequence originates from a woman in her twenties or thirties who had recovered from COVID-19. The chain is built from TRBV4-1 and TRBJ1-6, with D possibly being TRBD1 (5 bases). Sample: PBMCs or T cells enriched from blood (not recorded which). The DNA of the CDR3 is TGCGCCAGCAGCCAAAGGTGGGGGGATAGTAATTCACCCCTCCACTTT. This sequence encodes CASSQRWGDSNSPLHF.